This T cell receptor (beta chain) derives from a study of shared clonotypes between healthy human individuals. Study outcomes and limitations: Measured sharing among donors was expected to vary with sequencing depth. Relative to clonotypes present in all four donors, those not shared had lower generation probabilities.

The method was immunoSEQ multiplex PCR; TCRdb's version includes in-frame clones alone and lacks a portion of them. This sample has 2.3 million or so clones, with approximately 95% found just once. CDR3 length: 15 amino acids. CDR1 is MDHEN, CDR2 SYDVKM, per germline. V lost 3 bases and J lost 3, with 15 bases in between. With respect to this clone: Antigen specificity is unknown.

Source material: naive CD4+ T cells from PBMCs. Subset specified: CD45RA+ positively selected. The sequence was obtained from a man between 18 and 35 years old in good health. Some clones in this sample may be carry-over from other donors' samples. The V gene is TRBV28, the J gene TRBJ2-7; D perhaps matches TRBD2 (6 bases). This CDR3 reads CASSFGGTERYEQYF. The CDR3, as DNA: TGTGCCAGCAGTTTTGGAGGGACTGAGCGCTACGAGCAGTACTTC.